These 17 T cell receptor beta chains were sequenced from one sample in a study of radiation and T cells in renal cell carcinoma. This sample's time point: blood 2 weeks post-SBRT. Treatment denoted: 15 Gy SBRT to primary tumor, nephrectomy 4 weeks later. Assay: immunoSEQ multiplex PCR; the TCRdb copy retains only in-frame clones and omits some. The sample consists of 120,000 or so clones, 81% of them appearing once. The source was blood, collected from a patient whose treatment included radiotherapy and nephrectomy. The receptors shown here come from a man between 50 and 59 years old with renal cell carcinoma.

V and J are TRBV5-1 and TRBJ1-4; D might be TRBD1 (5 bases). CDR1 is SGHRS and CDR2 is YFSETQ in the germline V gene. The CDR3 extends over 21 amino acids. V was trimmed by 0 bases and J by 8 bases, leaving 32 bases between them. In DNA, the CDR3 is TGCGCCAGCAGCTTGGGTTTCGGTCCCGACGGGCTTGGGGCTTTTAAAGAAAAACTGTTTTTT. Its translation is CASSLGFGPDGLGAFKEKLFF.

The chain employs TRBV27 and TRBJ2-2; TRBD1 aligns across 9 bases. This CDR3 is built from 15 residues. Germline assignment: CDR1 MNHEY and CDR2 SMNVEV (reference sequence). The J segment lost 4 bases and the V segment lost 8 bases, leaving 8 bases of the junction unmatched. For the CDR3, the DNA is TGTGCCAGCTTTTCTTACAGGGGGCCCACCGGGGAGCTGTTTTTT. The encoded protein is CASFSYRGPTGELFF.

In DNA form, the CDR3 reads TGTGCCACCAGCAGACCAGGGGGGGGCCAGCCCCAGCATTTT. This encodes CATSRPGGGQPQHF. This sequence joins TRBV15 and TRBJ1-5, with 7 bases lining up with TRBD1. Germline loops: CDR1 LNHNV, CDR2 YYDKDF (reference sequence). The V gene end was trimmed by 2 bases and the J gene end by 7 bases; junction bases not matched to a gene: 5. The CDR3 loop spans 14 amino acids.

The V gene is TRBV5-1, the J gene TRBJ2-5; possibly TRBD2 for D (6 bases). Germline CDR1 and CDR2: SGHRS and YFSETQ. The V end lost 3 bases, the J end lost 2 bases, and 11 bases lay between the germline ends. The CDR3 covers 14 residues. This CDR3 is CASSSRDLQETQYF. In nucleotides, the CDR3 is TGCGCCAGCAGCTCAAGGGACTTACAAGAGACCCAGTACTTC.

The chain carries TRBV6-4 and TRBJ2-1; the match to TRBD2 covers 15 bases. From germline, CDR1 is MRHNA and CDR2 SNTAGT. Trimming removed 7 bases from V and 10 bases from J; junction bases left unmatched: 2. The CDR3 runs to 13 residues. The CDR3 sequence is CASKGTSGREQFF. CDR3 DNA: TGTGCCAGCAAAGGGACTAGCGGGAGGGAGCAGTTCTTC.

The DNA for the CDR3 is TGTGCCAGCAGCCCCCGGGGCGGAGCTGGAAACACCATATATTTT. Its translation: CASSPRGGAGNTIYF. The chain employs TRBV7-2 and TRBJ1-3, with D perhaps matching TRBD1 (5 bases). The CDR3 is 15 residues long. The V gene's germline CDR1 is SGHTA and CDR2 FQGNSA. V was cut by 5 bases and J by 2 bases, with 13 bases left in between.

This clone was detected once. The chain employs TRBV29-1 and TRBJ2-5; D might be TRBD2 (5 bases). This CDR3 has 16 amino acids. CDR1 is SQVTM and CDR2 is ANQGSEA in the germline V gene. The V end lost 4 bases, the J end lost 2 bases, and 20 bases lay between the germline ends. CDR3 in amino acids: CSVGGAPEPEQETQYF. CDR3 bases: TGCAGCGTTGGGGGAGCACCCGAACCAGAACAAGAGACCCAGTACTTC.

The genes are TRBV23-1 and TRBJ1-5; D gene unclear. TRBV23-1 qualifies as an ORF whose function is uncertain. V lost 0 bases, J lost 1 base, and 4 bases lay in between. The CDR3 covers 14 residues. The DNA of the CDR3 is TGCGCCAGCAGTCAATCCGGCAGCAATCAGCCCCAGCATTTT. This encodes CASSQSGSNQPQHF.

V gene TRBV4-2 combines with J gene TRBJ1-2; tentatively, D is TRBD1 (5 bases). This CDR3 is built from 15 residues. CDR1 is LGHNA, CDR2 YNFKEQ, per germline. The V end was cut by 0 bases, the J end by 4 bases, with 12 bases between. CDR3 bases: TGTGCCAGCAGCCAAGATAGGGCAGGGCCCTATGGCTACACCTTC. The encoded protein is CASSQDRAGPYGYTF.

The chain recombines TRBV7-3 with TRBJ1-4; D possibly corresponds to TRBD1 (5 bases). Trimming left V 3 bases short and J 8 bases short, with 10 bases between. CDR3 size: 13 residues. CDR1 and CDR2 (germline): SGHTA, FQGTGA. CDR3 region: CASSLRGGEKLFF. CDR3 bases: TGTGCCAGCAGCTTGAGGGGTGGCGAAAAACTGTTTTTT.

This clone was detected a few times. The chain uses TRBV4-1 and TRBJ1-2; D gene unclear. Germline CDR1 and CDR2: MGHRA and YSYEKL. The CDR3 is 15 residues long. V shed 1 base and J shed 4 bases, with 13 bases lying between them. The CDR3 spells CASSQGAFGLYGYTF. In DNA form, the CDR3 reads TGCGCCAGCAGCCAAGGCGCTTTCGGACTCTATGGCTACACCTTC.

This clone was found once. This chain uses TRBV12-5 with TRBJ2-3; weak D call: TRBD2 (6 bases). The V end lost 6 bases, the J end lost 0 bases, and 13 bases lay between the germline ends. The CDR3 runs 15 residues. CDR1 is LGHNT, CDR2 FRNRAP, per germline. In DNA form, the CDR3 reads TGTGCTAGTGGCGCCGGGACTTCTAGCACAGATACGCAGTATTTT. Translation gives CASGAGTSSTDTQYF. Complete variable domain (other parts from reference TRBV12-5 and TRBJ2-3): DARVTQTPRHKVTEMGQEVTMRCQPILGHNTVFWYRQTMMQGLELLAYFRNRAPLDDSGMPKDRFSAEMPDATLATLKIQPSEPRDSAVYFCASGAGTSSTDTQYFGPGTRLTVL.

The J gene is TRBJ1-2, the V gene TRBV2, with 7 nucleotides matching TRBD1. Germline CDR1 and CDR2: SNHLY and FYNNEI. This CDR3 is built from 15 residues. V shed 5 bases and J 2 bases; nucleotides not matched to a gene: 8. The CDR3 protein is CASSITGETNYGYTF. The CDR3 region has the DNA TGTGCCAGCAGTATTACAGGGGAAACCAACTATGGCTACACCTTC.

The chain carries TRBV9 and TRBJ2-7; D is uncertain. Germline values: CDR1 SGDLS, CDR2 YYNGEE. Trimming removed 3 bases at V and 0 bases at J, with 7 bases between. This CDR3 spans 13 amino acids. The CDR3 region is CASSAGSSYEQYF. In DNA, the CDR3 is TGTGCCAGCAGCGCGGGCAGCTCCTACGAGCAGTACTTC.

The chain combines TRBV9 with TRBJ1-4, with 12 bases aligning to TRBD1. The germline V gene has CDR1 SGDLS and CDR2 YYNGEE. V was pared by 4 bases and J by 0 bases, with 16 bases of the junction left unmatched. The CDR3 loop spans 21 amino acids. CDR3 loop: CASSRSLRDRGPGATNEKLFF. DNA of the CDR3: TGTGCCAGCAGCCGATCCCTCCGGGACAGGGGGCCAGGGGCAACTAATGAAAAACTGTTTTTT.

The rearrangement links TRBV11-2 to TRBJ1-1; no clear D. This CDR3 has 12 amino acids. The V and J ends lost 1 base and 9 bases respectively, with 9 bases between them. Germline V CDR1 and CDR2: SGHAT, FQNNGV. The CDR3 DNA reads TGTGCCAGCAGCTTAGGACAAGGGCAAGCTTTCTTT. Translated: CASSLGQGQAFF.

About this clone: Relative to the germline gene, one junction end is altered; a read error may explain this. This chain connects TRBV27 to TRBJ2-1; tentatively, D is TRBD1 or TRBD2 (6 bases each). The CDR3 spans 14 residues. The germline V gene has CDR1 MNHEY and CDR2 SMNVEV (reference sequence). The CDR3 sequence: CASSLNTQRGDRVF. DNA of the CDR3: TGTGCCAGCAGTTTAAACACCCAGAGGGGGGATAGGGTCTTC.